Shown below are 22 T cell receptor beta chains from a single sample sequenced in a study of T cell responses to AZD1222 COVID-19 vaccine. The data were produced by immunoSEQ multiplex PCR, yet TCRdb's version contains in-frame clones alone and is incomplete. The sample yields around 100,000 clones, roughly 90% seen once. Here the sequenced sample was peripheral blood, taken on day 0 of AZD1222 vaccination. These receptors were taken from an adult in good health.

This chain links TRBV2 with TRBJ1-2, with 8 bases lining up with TRBD1. V lost 4 bases, J lost 10 bases, and 5 bases stayed unmatched. This CDR3 has 12 residues. Germline values: CDR1 SNHLY, CDR2 FYNNEI. The CDR3 bases are TGTGCCAGCAGTGCACAGGGGGGCGACTACACCTTC. Encoded protein: CASSAQGGDYTF.

The gene calls are TRBV27 and TRBJ2-3, with D possibly being TRBD2 (6 bases). CDR1 and CDR2 (germline): MNHEY, SMNVEV (reference sequence). The V gene lost 0 bases and the J gene lost 6 bases, with 19 bases spanning the gap. CDR3 length equals 17 residues. The CDR3 here is CASSLSGGSGLTDTQYF. DNA of the CDR3: TGTGCCAGCAGTTTATCGGGAGGTAGCGGACTCACCGATACGCAGTATTTT.

The chain employs TRBV4-3 and TRBJ1-4; no clear D gene. The CDR3 covers 14 residues. The germline gives CDR1 LGHNA, CDR2 YSLEER. Trimming shortened V by 1 base and J by 8 bases, and 11 bases separated the two germline ends. In DNA form, the CDR3 reads TGCGCCAGCAGCCAAGGACACTCGGCGGAAAAACTGTTTTTT. Its protein is CASSQGHSAEKLFF.

The CDR3 coding sequence is TGTGCCAGCAGTTTTGATGTGAGGGCCACTGAAGCTTTCTTT. Protein product: CASSFDVRATEAFF. The rearrangement joins TRBV27 to TRBJ1-1; D is ambiguous. This CDR3 contains 14 residues. CDR1 and CDR2 from the germline V gene are MNHEY and SMNVEV (reference sequence). V dropped 3 bases and J dropped 4 bases, with 12 bases sitting between them.

CDR3 nucleotides: TGTGCCAGCAGCTTCGAGGGACGTGGCTACACCTTC. Its translation is CASSFEGRGYTF. The chain is built from TRBV7-9 and TRBJ1-2; D might be TRBD1 (5 bases). Germline lookup yields CDR1 SEHNR and CDR2 FQNEAQ (reference sequence). The CDR3 totals 12 residues. The V end was cut by 3 bases, the J end by 7 bases, with 9 bases between.

There are many counts of this clone. The V call is TRBV19, the J call TRBJ1-1; D unclear. V dropped 0 bases and J dropped 6 bases, with 17 bases sitting between them. Per germline, CDR1 LNHDA and CDR2 SQIVND (reference sequence). The length of the CDR3 is 16 residues. CDR3 amino acids: CASSIDLGGRSPEAFF. In DNA, the CDR3 is TGTGCCAGTAGTATAGATCTCGGAGGAAGGTCCCCTGAAGCTTTCTTT.

This rearrangement joins TRBV27 to TRBJ1-3; tentative D call: TRBD1 (5 bases). The length of the CDR3 is 15 residues. The germline V and J ends were trimmed by 5 bases and 2 bases, with 13 bases remaining between them. From germline, CDR1 is MNHEY and CDR2 SMNVEV (reference sequence). CDR3 loop: CASSINGATGNTIYF. Here the CDR3 DNA reads TGTGCCAGCAGTATAAACGGGGCAACTGGAAACACCATATATTTT.

This chain uses TRBV19 with TRBJ2-1, with 7 bases identical to TRBD1. Germline V CDR1 and CDR2: LNHDA, SQIVND (reference sequence). The J segment lost 0 bases and the V segment lost 7 bases, leaving 18 bases of the junction unmatched. The CDR3 sequence is 19 residues long. In nucleotides, the CDR3 is TGTGCCAGTAAATGGCGACAGGGAAGCCCCTATGGCTCCTACAATGAGCAGTTCTTC. Its protein is CASKWRQGSPYGSYNEQFF.

The rearrangement joins TRBV7-2 to TRBJ2-5; 12 nucleotides match TRBD2. The CDR3 has 17 residues. V was clipped by 2 bases and J by 4 bases; unmatched bases: 8. CDR1 and CDR2 from the germline V gene are SGHTA and FQGNSA. The CDR3 protein is CASSLQASGGAGETQYF. The DNA for the CDR3 is TGTGCCAGCAGCTTACAGGCTAGCGGGGGGGCAGGAGAGACCCAGTACTTC.

The chain carries TRBV19 and TRBJ1-5; D is unclear. Germline CDR1 LNHDA, CDR2 SQIVND (reference sequence). The CDR3 is 17 amino acids. Trimming stripped 1 base from V and 9 bases from J, with 22 bases between. CDR3 amino acids: CASSIGPDPPLHLPQHF. Here the CDR3 DNA reads TGTGCCAGTAGTATAGGGCCAGATCCGCCCCTTCATCTGCCCCAGCATTTT.

The chain joins TRBV27 to TRBJ2-7; perhaps TRBD2 as D (6 bases). The V gene lost 3 bases and the J gene lost 1 base, with 7 bases spanning the gap. The CDR3 contains 13 residues. Looked up from germline, CDR1 is MNHEY and CDR2 is SMNVEV (reference sequence). The CDR3 region has the DNA TGTGCCAGCAGTTTGGGGGGTTCCTACGAGCAGTACTTC. It specifies CASSLGGSYEQYF.

The V call is TRBV30, the J call TRBJ2-7; possible D gene TRBD1, 5 bases. V lost 5 bases, J lost 4 bases, and 9 bases lay in between. The CDR3 runs to 11 residues. CDR1 GTSNPN and CDR2 SVGIG come from the germline V gene (reference sequence). CDR3: CAWSRDYEQYF. DNA for the CDR3: TGTGCCTGGTCCAGGGATTACGAGCAGTACTTC.

V gene TRBV4-1 combines with J gene TRBJ1-4; no clear D. The germline gives CDR1 MGHRA, CDR2 YSYEKL. V shed 2 bases and J shed 0 bases, with 10 bases lying between them. The CDR3 loop spans 16 amino acids. CDR3 region: CASSQLASPTNEKLFF. The DNA for the CDR3 is TGCGCCAGCAGCCAACTTGCTAGCCCAACTAATGAAAAACTGTTTTTT.

The V and J genes are TRBV19 and TRBJ1-1; the D gene is possibly TRBD1 (6 bases). This CDR3 has 15 amino acids. Germline CDR1 LNHDA, CDR2 SQIVND (reference sequence). V lost 7 bases and J lost 0, with 15 bases in between. Written as DNA, the CDR3 is TGTGCCAGTATAGGGGGGGGATTCATGAACACTGAAGCTTTCTTT. Translated: CASIGGGFMNTEAFF.

The J gene is TRBJ1-2, the V gene TRBV6-5; D might be TRBD1 (5 bases). The germline CDR1 and CDR2 sequences are MNHEY and SVGAGI. This CDR3 comprises 15 residues. Trimming shortened V by 3 bases and J by 4 bases, and 15 bases separated the two germline ends. The DNA of the CDR3 is TGTGCCAGCAGTTATAAAGGGAGGGACGGCTATGGCTACACCTTC. Protein sequence: CASSYKGRDGYGYTF.

The J gene is TRBJ1-1, the V gene TRBV18; no reliable D call. The germline V gene encodes CDR1 KGHSH and CDR2 LQKENI. The CDR3 runs to 16 residues. V lost 0 bases, J lost 1 base, and 12 bases lay in between. The CDR3 nucleotides are TGTGCCAGCTCACCACCAGGTTTACGCAAGAACACTGAAGCTTTCTTT. This gives the protein CASSPPGLRKNTEAFF.

The rearrangement uses TRBV6-1 and TRBJ2-1, with 7 bases aligning to TRBD2. J gave up 0 bases and V 0 bases, and 2 bases lay outside the gene matches. Germline CDR1 MNHNS, CDR2 SASEGT. This CDR3 has 16 amino acids. CDR3 protein: CASSEAGGGSYNEQFF. The CDR3 coding sequence is TGTGCCAGCAGTGAAGCGGGGGGGGGCTCCTACAATGAGCAGTTCTTC.

This chain uses TRBV6-2 or TRBV6-3 with TRBJ1-5; D is uncertain. Trimming cost V 0 bases and J 0 bases, with 18 bases left between them. The CDR3 covers 19 residues. From germline, CDR1 is MNHEY and CDR2 SVGEGT. The DNA for the CDR3 is TGTGCCAGCAGTTACTCCCTTTCGCGCGCGAAGAATAGCAATCAGCCCCAGCATTTT. Its translation: CASSYSLSRAKNSNQPQHF.

This clone has more than one count but fewer than ten. A read error may produce the germline difference seen at one junction end. The chain joins TRBV4-2 to TRBJ2-7, with D possibly being TRBD2 (6 bases). This CDR3 comprises 13 residues. Germline assignment: CDR1 LGHNA and CDR2 YNFKEQ. CDR3 nucleotide sequence: TGTGCCAGCAGCCAAGATTCAGGCGGGGCACCCCTCTTC. Translation gives CASSQDSGGAPLF.

The chain carries TRBV5-1 and TRBJ1-1; no clear D. The V gene's germline CDR1 is SGHRS and CDR2 YFSETQ. The CDR3 has 15 residues. V lost 4 bases and J 5 bases, leaving 18 bases between the germline ends. CDR3 sequence: CASSDPRQGRTEAFF. DNA for the CDR3: TGCGCCAGCAGCGACCCCAGACAAGGGAGGACTGAAGCTTTCTTT.

This sequence joins TRBV29-1 and TRBJ2-7; D is perhaps TRBD1 (6 bases). The CDR3 totals 13 residues. Trimming left V 7 bases short and J 0 bases short, with 13 bases between. Germline lookup yields CDR1 SQVTM and CDR2 ANQGSEA. The CDR3 sequence is CSGRTASSYEQYF. Written as DNA, the CDR3 is TGCAGCGGTAGGACAGCGAGCTCCTACGAGCAGTACTTC.

CDR3 sequence reads: CASSQQGNYGYTF. DNA for the CDR3: TGTGCCAGCAGCCAGCAGGGGAACTATGGCTACACCTTC. The chain uses TRBV5-4 and TRBJ1-2, with D possibly TRBD1 on 6 matching bases. The CDR3 extends over 13 amino acids. CDR1 and CDR2 (germline): SGHNT, YYREEE (reference sequence). V lost 4 bases to trimming and J lost 2 bases, with 9 bases between them.